One sample yielded the 29 T cell receptor beta chains listed below, sequenced in a study of regulatory T cells in long-lasting Graves disease. Sequencing libraries for TCR beta were prepared with iRepertoire HTBI primers and Arm-PCR of CDR3 regions. In TCRdb, the multiplex PCR reads were re-called with MiXCR into one record per CDR3 protein. The sample holds 620,000 or so distinct CDR3 sequences, approximately 15% seen once. This sample's time point: newly diagnosed GD, antithyroid drugs for less than 3 months. After RNA was extracted from PBMCs, the TCR library was made from it. This same sample was also taken into another study, of T cells in Graves' hyperthyroidism and ophthalmopathy.

The sequencing here drew on peripheral blood mononuclear cells (PBMCs), taken at new diagnosis, from a patient treated with antithyroid drugs. These receptors all come from a woman in her thirties with Graves disease.

The table lists this clonotype with many counts. The J gene is TRBJ2-7, the V gene TRBV28; no reliable D call. This CDR3 is 14 amino acids long. Germline V gene sequence: CDR1 MDHEN, CDR2 SYDVKM. V lost 6 bases and J 5 bases, leaving 17 bases between the germline ends. The CDR3 region is CASSHWERQDEQYF. The CDR3 bases are TGTGCCAGCAGCCACTGGGAACGGCAAGACGAGCAGTACTTC.

This clonotype was observed at least ten times. The chain recombines TRBV12-3 or TRBV12-4 with TRBJ2-7; 10 bases map to TRBD1. The CDR3 consists of 16 residues. Unmatched junction bases numbered 10, after V lost 6 bases and J lost 2 bases. The CDR3 sequence is CASSPRTGTGAYEQYF. The DNA of the CDR3 is TGTGCCAGCAGCCCTAGAACCGGGACAGGGGCCTACGAGCAGTACTTC.

This rearrangement joins TRBV9 to TRBJ2-3; D is ambiguous. The CDR3 contains 14 residues. The ends were cut back, 2 bases at V and 6 bases at J, with 13 bases in the middle. Germline V gene lookup returns CDR1 SGDLS and CDR2 YYNGEE. The DNA for the CDR3 is TGTGCCAGCAGCGTCAAGGGAAGATTGGATACGCAGTATTTT. Translated: CASSVKGRLDTQYF.

The genes are TRBV20-1 and TRBJ1-4; 7 bases align to TRBD1. V gave up 0 bases and J gave up 7 bases; unmatched junction bases: 5. This CDR3 spans 14 amino acids. Germline values: CDR1 DFQATT, CDR2 SNEGSKA (reference sequence). CDR3 nucleotides: TGCAGTGCTAGAGATGGGACAGTCAGTGAAAAACTGTTTTTT. This gives the protein CSARDGTVSEKLFF.

Concerning this clonotype: A far larger clone differs by one base, so this is likely a read error. The CDR3 region is CASSYSGTGNHPQHF. The CDR3 DNA sequence: TGTGCCAGCAGTTACTCTGGGACAGGGAATCATCCCCAGCATTTT. The chain combines TRBV6-5 with TRBJ1-5; TRBD1 agrees at 9 bases. The CDR3 length is 15 residues. Germline V CDR1 and CDR2: MNHEY, SVGAGI.

The genes are TRBV29-1 and TRBJ2-3, with D hard to call. In germline, CDR1 is SQVTM, CDR2 ANQGSEA. The CDR3 consists of 15 residues. The V end was cut by 2 bases, the J end by 5 bases, with 17 bases between. Written as DNA, the CDR3 is TGCAGCGTTGAATCGGACCCTCCTCGTCGAGATACGCAGTATTTT. It codes for CSVESDPPRRDTQYF.

This chain uses TRBV2 with TRBJ2-5, with D perhaps matching TRBD2 (5 bases). The CDR3 length is 15 residues. The V and J ends lost 8 bases and 2 bases respectively, with 18 bases between them. Germline V gene lookup returns CDR1 SNHLY and CDR2 FYNNEI. The CDR3 reads CASSPSGIRQETQYF. The CDR3 coding sequence is TGTGCCAGCTCACCCTCCGGGATACGACAAGAGACCCAGTACTTC.

This clonotype was seen a few times. This may arise from a read error, as a much more abundant clone is one base away. The rearrangement links TRBV28 to TRBJ1-2, with a tentative D call TRBD1 (5 bases). The CDR3 covers 13 residues. From germline, CDR1 is MDHEN and CDR2 SYDVKM. CDR3 DNA: TGTGCCAGCAGTTTAGACAGACTCTATGGCTGCACCTTC. It is translated as CASSLDRLYGCTF.

This clonotype was picked up many times. The J gene is TRBJ2-7, the V gene TRBV2; 7 bases are a match to TRBD1. The trim removed 8 bases at V and 1 base at J, leaving 5 bases unmatched. Germline-derived CDR1 and CDR2 are SNHLY and FYNNEI. The CDR3 has 13 residues. The CDR3 spells CASLQGVSYEQYF. In nucleotides, the CDR3 is TGTGCCAGCCTTCAGGGGGTTTCCTACGAGCAGTACTTC.

This clonotype came up many times. J is TRBJ2-7 and V is TRBV7-9, with D possibly called TRBD1 or TRBD2 (5 bases each). V was trimmed by 4 bases and J by 3 bases, leaving 19 bases between them. Germline-derived CDR1 and CDR2 are SEHNR and FQNEAQ (reference sequence). The CDR3 contains 16 residues. The DNA for the CDR3 is TGTGCCAGCAGCTCCTTTTCCGGGACCTCCTACTACGAGCAGTACTTC. This encodes CASSSFSGTSYYEQYF.

J is TRBJ2-1 and V is TRBV19; 9 bases map to TRBD2. The V segment lost 5 bases and the J segment 7 bases; nucleotides outside the gene matches: 6. The length of the CDR3 is 14 residues. The germline V gene encodes CDR1 LNHDA and CDR2 SQIVND (reference sequence). The CDR3 sequence is CASSRTSGQNEQFF. The CDR3 nucleotides are TGTGCCAGTAGTCGTACTAGCGGGCAGAATGAGCAGTTCTTC.

The chain recombines TRBV30 with TRBJ2-7; a weak D match, TRBD2 (5 bases). This CDR3 has 13 residues. Looked up from germline, CDR1 is GTSNPN and CDR2 is SVGIG (reference sequence). V was shortened by 4 bases and J by 2 bases, with 12 bases between the two germline ends. The CDR3 region is CAWMRASTYEQYF. In nucleotides, the CDR3 is TGTGCCTGGATGAGGGCCTCAACCTACGAGCAGTACTTC.

This clonotype was seen ten or more times. The chain joins TRBV7-6 to TRBJ1-1; D is unresolved. This CDR3 spans 13 amino acids. Germline V lookup: CDR1 SGHVS, CDR2 FNYEAQ. The germline V and J ends were trimmed by 5 bases and 1 base, with 8 bases remaining between them. The CDR3 nucleotides read TGTGCCAGCAGCGCGGAAACGAACACTGAAGCTTTCTTT. It codes for CASSAETNTEAFF.

This clonotype was recorded many times. The chain combines TRBV12-3 or TRBV12-4 with TRBJ1-1; unclear D gene. This CDR3 comprises 15 residues. Trimming shortened V by 6 bases and J by 6 bases, and 20 bases separated the two germline ends. CDR3 loop: CASRPGFYRSAEAFF. The CDR3 bases are TGTGCCAGCAGACCAGGTTTTTATCGTTCTGCTGAAGCTTTCTTT.

A remark on this clonotype: This may arise from a read error, as a much more abundant clone is one base away. No conserved phenylalanine or tryptophan is present at the end of the CDR3, so a read error is the likely explanation. The chain employs TRBV2 and TRBJ2-3, with 8 bases identical to TRBD2. The length of the CDR3 is 14 residues. Germline CDR1 SNHLY, CDR2 FYNNEI. V trimming: 3 bases; J trimming: 6 bases; junction bases outside the gene matches: 5. The CDR3: CASSDQRESDTQYS. CDR3 coding DNA: TGTGCCAGCAGTGATCAGCGGGAGTCGGATACGCAGTATTCT.

With regard to this clonotype: Given a much more abundant clone one base away, this may be a read error. This chain joins TRBV3-1 and TRBJ1-3; D is unresolved. The germline gives CDR1 LGHDT, CDR2 YNNKEL (reference sequence). This CDR3 region has 15 residues. The CDR3 bases are TGTGCCAGCACCTCCAACCCAATCTCTGGAAACACCGTATATTTT. Translation: CASTSNPISGNTVYF.

This clonotype came up many times. This chain uses TRBV6-5 with TRBJ2-7; D unclear. Trimming pared 3 bases from V and 7 bases from J, leaving 7 bases between. Per germline, CDR1 MNHEY and CDR2 SVGAGI. This CDR3 spans 11 amino acids. The CDR3 nucleotides are TGTGCCAGCAGTTATCTATGGGAGCAGTACTTC. It codes for CASSYLWEQYF.

The chain employs TRBV7-6 and TRBJ2-1; TRBD2 aligns across 9 bases. CDR1 and CDR2 from the germline V gene are SGHVS and FNYEAQ. Germline trimming cut 3 bases from V and 0 bases from J; bases unmatched to any gene: 6. There are 17 residues in the CDR3. The DNA of the CDR3 is TGTGCCAGCAGCTTCTCCCTAGCGGGGAGCTCCTACAATGAGCAGTTCTTC. This sequence encodes CASSFSLAGSSYNEQFF.

The V gene is TRBV7-3, the J gene TRBJ2-3, with 10 bases aligning to TRBD2. Germline V gene sequence: CDR1 SGHTA, CDR2 FQGTGA. The CDR3 contains 16 residues. V was pared by 2 bases and J by 5 bases, with 7 bases of the junction left unmatched. The CDR3 bases are TGTGCCAGCAGCTTACGAGCGGGAGGGCCGCGAGATACGCAGTATTTT. Translating gives CASSLRAGGPRDTQYF.

This clonotype was seen at least ten times. The rearrangement links TRBV30 to TRBJ2-1; no definite D call. The CDR3 spans 14 residues. CDR1 GTSNPN and CDR2 SVGIG come from the germline V gene (reference sequence). V lost 3 bases and J 6 bases, leaving 15 bases between the germline ends. CDR3 amino acids: CAWSAGSGPNEQFF. CDR3 coding DNA: TGTGCCTGGAGCGCTGGCTCAGGACCCAATGAGCAGTTCTTC.

This clonotype occurred many times. The rearrangement uses TRBV6-5 and TRBJ1-1, with TRBD1 matching 9 bases. Germline-derived CDR1 and CDR2 are MNHEY and SVGAGI. The CDR3 has 15 residues. V shed 3 bases and J 8 bases; nucleotides not matched to a gene: 10. The CDR3 loop is CASSYHGTGPAEAFF. CDR3 DNA: TGTGCCAGCAGTTATCACGGGACAGGGCCGGCCGAAGCTTTCTTT.

The sample holds a few counts of this clonotype. The chain couples TRBV6-1 to TRBJ2-3; 7 positions agree with TRBD1. V lost 6 bases to trimming and J lost 4 bases; unmatched junction nucleotides: 10. CDR1 is MNHNS and CDR2 is SASEGT in the germline V gene. The CDR3 contains 15 residues. CDR3 sequence: CASSPVTGIADTQYF. DNA for the CDR3: TGTGCCAGCAGCCCCGTGACAGGGATTGCAGATACGCAGTATTTT.

The chain joins TRBV20-1 to TRBJ2-3, with TRBD1 matching over 7 bases. Germline CDR1 is DFQATT and CDR2 is SNEGSKA (reference sequence). J lost 4 bases, V lost 4 bases, and 8 bases had no gene match. The CDR3 covers 14 residues. This CDR3 is CSANKGAHADTQYF. The CDR3 DNA sequence: TGCAGTGCTAACAAGGGGGCTCACGCAGATACGCAGTATTTT.

Many counts were recorded for this clonotype. This chain joins TRBV11-2 and TRBJ2-5; D is unresolved. V lost 0 bases and J lost 2, with 7 bases in between. The CDR3 consists of 14 residues. From germline, CDR1 is SGHAT and CDR2 FQNNGV. CDR3 in amino acids: CASSLDGWQETQYF. The CDR3 bases are TGTGCCAGCAGCTTAGATGGGTGGCAAGAGACCCAGTACTTC.

This clonotype was seen only a few times. This chain connects TRBV2 to TRBJ2-4; possibly TRBD2 for D (6 bases). From germline, CDR1 is SNHLY and CDR2 FYNNEI. Trimming removed 1 base from V and 8 bases from J, with 6 bases in between. The CDR3 loop spans 12 amino acids. Written as DNA, the CDR3 is TGTGCCAGCAGTGAAGGGGGGGACATTCAGTACTTC. Amino acids: CASSEGGDIQYF.

At least ten counts were recorded for this clonotype. The chain recombines TRBV2 with TRBJ1-3, with no clear D. Germline CDR1 SNHLY, CDR2 FYNNEI. This CDR3 contains 14 residues. Trimming removed 6 bases from V and 0 bases from J, with 9 bases in between. The CDR3 region is CASRPNLSGNTIYF. For the CDR3, the DNA is TGTGCCAGCAGACCCAACCTCTCTGGAAACACCATATATTTT.

This clonotype was observed many times. The V and J genes are TRBV29-1 and TRBJ1-1, with a tentative D call TRBD1 (5 bases). Germline lookup yields CDR1 SQVTM and CDR2 ANQGSEA. Trimming left V 7 bases short and J 0 bases short, with 21 bases between. The CDR3 length is 16 residues. CDR3 coding DNA: TGCAGCGCCCGAGGGAGGGGCGGGGTTATGAACACTGAAGCTTTCTTT. This encodes CSARGRGGVMNTEAFF.

The chain couples TRBV5-1 to TRBJ2-1; perhaps TRBD2 as D (5 bases). The tail of the sequence fits TRBJ2-5 better, so the J call may be wrong. Germline V lookup: CDR1 SGHRS, CDR2 YFSETQ. This CDR3 has 14 residues. The CDR3 is CASSLDYVQETQYF. CDR3 in DNA: TGCGCCAGCAGCCTCGACTACGTCCAAGAGACCCAGTACTTC.

This clonotype was counted only a few times. The chain couples TRBV20-1 to TRBJ2-1, with D possibly matching TRBD1 (5 bases). Germline CDR1 and CDR2: DFQATT and SNEGSKA (reference sequence). The CDR3 is 13 amino acids. Trimming removed 6 bases at V and 7 bases at J, with 16 bases between. The CDR3 here is CSAPRTGANEQFF. CDR3 nucleotide sequence: TGCAGTGCCCCACGAACAGGTGCAAATGAGCAGTTCTTC.